The 32 T cell receptor beta chains listed next were all sequenced from one sample in a study of Ad26.COV2.S vaccination and SARS-CoV-2 variants. Profiling relied on immunoSEQ multiplex PCR, and the TCRdb table lists in-frame clones only, not all of them. The table includes around 420,000 clones, roughly 88% detected once. The sample's treatment: some 19 received Ad26.COV2.S at low or high dose, single or two shots; about 5 received placebo; per-sample allocation not given. After the first vaccine or placebo injection, samples were drawn on day 63. Specimen: peripheral blood, collected in a trial of Ad26.COV2.S vaccine versus placebo. The receptors come from a person aged 18 to 65 who received the Ad26.COV2.S COVID-19 vaccine or a placebo.

V gene TRBV28 combines with J gene TRBJ2-2; the match to TRBD1 covers 7 bases. Losses at the gene ends were 2 bases for V and 0 bases for J; bases not matched to a gene: 12. Germline V CDR1 and CDR2: MDHEN, SYDVKM. This CDR3 contains 19 residues. The CDR3 is CASSLPLLTGPPNTGELFF. In nucleotides, the CDR3 is TGTGCCAGCAGTTTACCTCTTCTGACAGGGCCACCGAACACCGGGGAGCTGTTTTTT.

The chain uses TRBV6-2 or TRBV6-3 and TRBJ2-2; D uncertain. V was cut by 0 bases and J by 4 bases, with 6 bases left in between. CDR3 length: 14 residues. Germline V lookup: CDR1 MNHEY, CDR2 SVGEGT. CDR3 DNA sequence: TGTGCCAGCAGTTACTCGTCAATCACCGGGGAGCTGTTTTTT. Protein: CASSYSSITGELFF.

This chain uses TRBV13 with TRBJ2-1; possible D gene TRBD2, 5 bases. This CDR3 spans 15 amino acids. Trimming removed 1 base at V and 6 bases at J, with 13 bases between. Germline V gene data show CDR1 as PRHDT and CDR2 as FYEKMQ (reference sequence). Written as DNA, the CDR3 is TGTGCCAGCAGCTTAGCCCTACTAGGTATCAATGAGCAGTTCTTC. Translated, it gives CASSLALLGINEQFF.

J is TRBJ1-2 and V is TRBV23-1, with TRBD1 identical over 8 bases. TRBV23-1 is known as an ORF, though its function is uncertain. The V and J ends lost 6 bases and 0 bases, in that order; junction bases with no gene match: 12. This CDR3 comprises 17 residues. In nucleotides, the CDR3 is TGCGCCAGCAGACACTCCTCTGGACAGGGAGCTAACTATGGCTACACCTTC. Its translation: CASRHSSGQGANYGYTF.

The rearrangement joins TRBV11-2 to TRBJ2-7, with 7 bases aligning to TRBD2. V dropped 6 bases and J dropped 3; count of bases not matched to a gene: 11. Germline loops: CDR1 SGHAT, CDR2 FQNNGV. The CDR3 runs 15 residues. The CDR3 DNA follows: TGTGCCAGCAGGAGTACGGGACTACTATTCTACGAGCAGTACTTC. Translation gives CASRSTGLLFYEQYF.

V gene TRBV7-3 combines with J gene TRBJ1-6, with no clear D. V gave up 5 bases and J gave up 7 bases, with 15 bases separating them. The length of the CDR3 is 15 residues. CDR1 and CDR2 from the germline V gene are SGHTA and FQGTGA. The CDR3 coding sequence is TGTGCCAGCAGCCCTAACGCGGGGATGAATTCACCCCTCCACTTT. This sequence encodes CASSPNAGMNSPLHF.

J is TRBJ2-2 and V is TRBV9, with TRBD1 matching 11 bases. Germline V gives CDR1 SGDLS, CDR2 YYNGEE. V trimming: 6 bases; J trimming: 7 bases; junction bases outside the gene matches: 5. The CDR3 runs to 14 residues. Written as DNA, the CDR3 is TGTGCCAGCACAAGGACAGGGGGCCACGGGGAGCTGTTTTTT. Translation: CASTRTGGHGELFF. Full variable domain (missing parts from reference TRBV9 and TRBJ2-2): DSGVTQTPKHLITATGQRVTLRCSPRSGDLSVYWYQQSLDQGLQFLIQYYNGEERAKGNILERFSAQQFPDLHSELNLSSLELGDSALYFCASTRTGGHGELFFGEGSRLTVL.

This sequence joins TRBV5-4 and TRBJ2-3, with TRBD2 matching over 9 bases. Germline CDR1 is SGHNT and CDR2 is YYREEE (reference sequence). Losses at the gene ends were 4 bases for V and 3 bases for J; bases not matched to a gene: 9. The CDR3 is 16 residues long. CDR3 nucleotide sequence: TGTGCCAGCAGCGGCCGCGGGGGGGCCGGGACAGATACGCAGTATTTT. Translated: CASSGRGGAGTDTQYF. Based on the CDR3 plus reference TRBV5-4 and TRBJ2-3, the full variable domain is ETGVTQSPTHLIKTRGQQVTLRCSSQSGHNTVSWYQQALGQGPQFIFQYYREEENGRGNFPPRFSGLQFPNYSSELNVNALELDDSALYLCASSGRGGAGTDTQYFGPGTRLTVL.

This chain joins TRBV6-6 and TRBJ2-7; 8 bases match TRBD1. This CDR3 has 14 amino acids. Germline V gene sequence: CDR1 MNHNY, CDR2 SVGAGI (reference sequence). J gave up 6 bases and V 6 bases, and 10 bases lay outside the gene matches. CDR3 sequence (DNA): TGTGCCAGCAGGCCCGGGACAGGTTTTCGCGAGCAGTACTTC. It encodes CASRPGTGFREQYF.

V is TRBV30 and J is TRBJ1-6; TRBD1 aligns across 7 bases. Per the germline V gene, CDR1 is GTSNPN and CDR2 is SVGIG (reference sequence). CDR3 length: 13 amino acids. The V segment lost 6 bases and the J segment 7 bases; nucleotides outside the gene matches: 6. Here the CDR3 DNA reads TGTGCCTGCAGGACAGGTGGGAATTCACCCCTCCACTTT. It encodes CACRTGGNSPLHF.

The rearrangement joins TRBV2 to TRBJ2-7; no reliable D call. From germline, CDR1 is SNHLY and CDR2 FYNNEI. V was clipped by 3 bases and J by 5 bases, with 5 bases between them. The CDR3 extends over 11 amino acids. CDR3 protein: CASSEWDEQYF. As DNA, the CDR3 is TGTGCCAGCAGTGAGTGGGACGAGCAGTACTTC.

The chain is built from TRBV7-9 and TRBJ1-1; tentative D call: TRBD1 (6 bases). In germline, CDR1 is SEHNR, CDR2 FQNEAQ (reference sequence). The V end lost 6 bases, the J end lost 0 bases, and 11 bases lay between the germline ends. This CDR3 region has 14 residues. This CDR3 is CASRRDTLNTEAFF. For the CDR3, the DNA is TGTGCCAGCAGGAGGGACACTCTGAACACTGAAGCTTTCTTT.

The J gene is TRBJ1-2, the V gene TRBV10-3; weak D call: TRBD1 (6 bases). CDR1 ENHRY and CDR2 SYGVKD come from the germline V gene. CDR3 size: 13 residues. V gave up 10 bases and J gave up 2 bases, with 14 bases separating them. The CDR3 loop is CASRQASNYGYTF. CDR3 nucleotides: TGTGCCAGCCGACAGGCGTCAAACTATGGCTACACCTTC.

As DNA, the CDR3 is TGTGCCAGCAGGGTTCTCCTAGCTACACAATTCACTGAAGCTTTCTTT. The encoded protein is CASRVLLATQFTEAFF. The gene calls are TRBV21-1 and TRBJ1-1. TRBV21-1 is annotated as a pseudogene. This CDR3 region has 16 residues.

The genes are TRBV7-9 and TRBJ1-1, with D uncertain. The germline V gene has CDR1 SEHNR and CDR2 FQNEAQ (reference sequence). This CDR3 spans 13 amino acids. Trimming took 1 base from V and 7 from J, leaving 10 bases between them. CDR3 DNA: TGTGCCAGCAGCTTAGGGCAGACCGTTGAAGCTTTCTTT. This encodes CASSLGQTVEAFF.

The chain employs TRBV5-8 and TRBJ2-5; the D gene is possibly TRBD1 (6 bases). The length of the CDR3 is 15 residues. Germline CDR1 reads SGHTS; CDR2 reads YDEGEE. Trimming took off 3 bases at V and 5 bases at J, with 17 bases between the two ends. The CDR3 sequence: CASSSRDTTVETQYF. DNA for the CDR3: TGTGCCAGCAGCTCCCGGGACACAACTGTCGAGACCCAGTACTTC.

V and J are TRBV19 and TRBJ1-2; 9 nucleotides line up with TRBD1. Germline CDR1 reads LNHDA; CDR2 reads SQIVND (reference sequence). V dropped 3 bases and J dropped 4; count of bases not matched to a gene: 3. The CDR3 sequence is 14 residues long. CDR3 region: CASSITTGGYGYTF. DNA for the CDR3: TGTGCCAGTAGTATCACGACAGGGGGCTATGGCTACACCTTC. Supplemented by reference TRBV19 and TRBJ1-2, the full variable domain reads DGGITQSPKYLFRKEGQNVTLSCEQNLNHDAMYWYRQDPGQGLRLIYYSQIVNDFQKGDIAEGYSVSREKKESFPLTVTSAQKNPTAFYLCASSITTGGYGYTFGSGTRLTVV.

The chain is built from TRBV10-2 and TRBJ2-7, with D unclear. This CDR3 contains 11 residues. The germline gives CDR1 WSHSY, CDR2 SAAADI. The V end lost 5 bases, the J end lost 3 bases, and 5 bases lay between the germline ends. CDR3 sequence: CASSMGYEQYF. Here the CDR3 DNA reads TGCGCCAGCAGTATGGGCTACGAGCAGTACTTC.

The chain employs TRBV18 and TRBJ1-5; D gene unclear. This CDR3 is 14 amino acids long. The V and J ends lost 1 base and 0 bases respectively, with 4 bases between them. Germline V gene lookup returns CDR1 KGHSH and CDR2 LQKENI. The CDR3 reads CASSPRDSNQPQHF. CDR3 nucleotides: TGTGCCAGCTCACCACGGGATAGCAATCAGCCCCAGCATTTT.

The chain uses TRBV2 and TRBJ2-3; no clear D. The CDR3 totals 11 residues. Germline V gene data show CDR1 as SNHLY and CDR2 as FYNNEI. The V gene lost 5 bases and the J gene lost 4 bases, with 4 bases spanning the gap. The CDR3 loop is CASSWADTQYF. In DNA, the CDR3 is TGTGCCAGCAGTTGGGCAGATACGCAGTATTTT.

CDR3 coding DNA: TGTGCCAGCAGCCTCGGACTACACACAGATACGCAGTATTTT. Amino acid sequence: CASSLGLHTDTQYF. The J gene is TRBJ2-3, the V gene TRBV4-2, with D possibly matching TRBD2 (6 bases). The CDR3 runs 14 residues. Germline V gene data show CDR1 as LGHNA and CDR2 as YNFKEQ. V lost 4 bases to trimming and J lost 2 bases, with 10 bases between them.

The chain carries TRBV18 and TRBJ2-1; tentatively, D is TRBD1 (6 bases). Germline assignment: CDR1 KGHSH and CDR2 LQKENI. The CDR3 runs to 11 residues. Between the trimmed V and J ends, which lost 6 bases and 9 bases, there was a span of 9 bases. CDR3 DNA sequence: TGTGCCAGCTCCGAAGGGGGTGAGCAGTTCTTC. Translation: CASSEGGEQFF.

This clone was recorded only once. The chain links TRBV9 to TRBJ2-2; D gene uncertain. This CDR3 is built from 13 residues. Per germline, CDR1 SGDLS and CDR2 YYNGEE. Trimming pared 2 bases from V and 6 bases from J, leaving 8 bases between. CDR3 DNA: TGTGCCAGCAGCGTGGGTTTGGCCGGGGAGCTGTTTTTT. Its protein is CASSVGLAGELFF.

This clone has just a few counts. The J gene is TRBJ2-7, the V gene TRBV4-1, with TRBD1 matching over 9 bases. Per germline, CDR1 MGHRA and CDR2 YSYEKL. CDR3 length: 14 residues. With 4 bases clipped from V and 3 bases from J, the junction kept 4 bases outside the gene matches. CDR3 protein: CASSPSGQGYEQYF. CDR3 DNA: TGCGCCAGCAGCCCCTCGGGACAGGGCTACGAGCAGTACTTC.

V and J are TRBV19 and TRBJ2-2, with D tentatively TRBD1 or TRBD2 (5 bases each). Germline loops: CDR1 LNHDA, CDR2 SQIVND (reference sequence). The germline V and J ends were trimmed by 7 bases and 2 bases, with 11 bases remaining between them. The CDR3 has 14 amino acids. CDR3 in DNA: TGTGCCAGTACCCAGGGACCAAACACCGGGGAGCTGTTTTTT. This codes for CASTQGPNTGELFF.

The gene calls are TRBV29-1 and TRBJ2-1; D call uncertain. Germline loops: CDR1 SQVTM, CDR2 ANQGSEA. V lost 2 bases to trimming and J lost 4 bases, with 6 bases between them. CDR3 size: 12 residues. In DNA, the CDR3 is TGCAGCGTTGAAACGGGTTACAATGAGCAGTTCTTC. Its translation is CSVETGYNEQFF.

This clone appeared once. The chain has TRBV30 and TRBJ1-5, with TRBD1 matching 9 bases. The CDR3 runs 14 residues. Trimming cost V 0 bases and J 7 bases; bases outside gene matches: 4. Germline CDR1 and CDR2: GTSNPN and SVGIG (reference sequence). CDR3 sequence reads: CAWSVGDREQPQHF. CDR3 in DNA: TGTGCCTGGAGTGTAGGGGACAGGGAACAGCCCCAGCATTTT.

The gene calls are TRBV2 and TRBJ2-1; 7 nucleotides match TRBD1. The CDR3 runs 12 residues. Germline lookup yields CDR1 SNHLY and CDR2 FYNNEI. V dropped 6 bases and J dropped 12; count of bases not matched to a gene: 8. The CDR3 sequence is CASRGQNTGQFF. CDR3 DNA sequence: TGTGCCAGCAGGGGACAGAACACAGGGCAGTTCTTC.

The chain combines TRBV5-4 with TRBJ2-7, with 8 nucleotides matching TRBD2. Looked up from germline, CDR1 is SGHNT and CDR2 is YYREEE (reference sequence). The CDR3 is made up of 14 amino acids. The V and J ends lost 1 base and 4 bases, in that order; junction bases with no gene match: 4. The CDR3 sequence: CASSLWGLVYEQYF. The CDR3 region has the DNA TGTGCCAGCAGCTTGTGGGGACTAGTGTACGAGCAGTACTTC.

This chain uses TRBV9 with TRBJ2-3; D remains ambiguous. This CDR3 has 13 amino acids. V was pared by 2 bases and J by 4 bases, with 8 bases between. Germline V gives CDR1 SGDLS, CDR2 YYNGEE. CDR3 in amino acids: CASSVKSPDTQYF. CDR3 coding DNA: TGTGCCAGCAGCGTTAAGAGTCCAGATACGCAGTATTTT.

The V and J genes are TRBV6-6 and TRBJ2-1; 9 bases are a match to TRBD1. Trimming removed 5 bases from V and 9 bases from J; junction bases left unmatched: 11. The CDR3 is made up of 15 amino acids. Germline lookup yields CDR1 MNHNY and CDR2 SVGAGI (reference sequence). The CDR3 loop reads CASSPTGGVLGEQFF. The CDR3 nucleotides read TGTGCCAGCAGTCCGACAGGGGGTGTCTTGGGTGAGCAGTTCTTC.

The chain is built from TRBV29-1 and TRBJ2-1; TRBD1 matches at 7 bases. J was trimmed by 6 bases and V by 2 bases; bases with no gene match: 7. CDR3 size: 14 residues. Germline lookup yields CDR1 SQVTM and CDR2 ANQGSEA. CDR3 in DNA: TGCAGCGTTGAAACGGGACAGATAGGCAATGAGCAGTTCTTC. This codes for CSVETGQIGNEQFF.